This T cell receptor beta chain is from a study of human T cells and chemical hapten exposure. Study as a whole: Each patch test put 0.01% DPC on the upper back, and results were read at 6 days.

V shed 5 bases and J shed 7 bases, with 15 bases lying between them. This CDR3 comprises 12 residues. The germline gives CDR1 SQVTM, CDR2 ANQGSEA. Points on this clonotype: Because the CDR3 is missing its conserved closing phenylalanine or tryptophan, this is likely a read error.

Unique molecular identifiers were attached to individual cDNA molecules within the library. TCRdb recomputed calls from the RACE reads with MiXCR, one row per CDR3 protein. The profile shows about 160,000 distinct CDR3 sequences, about a quarter of them singletons. Specified time point: patch test 3, about 24 weeks after DPC sensitization. The treatment is: therapeutic diphenylcyclopropenone sensitization with weekly scalp DPC. This chain links TRBV29-1 with TRBJ2-7; possibly TRBD2 for D (6 bases). This TCR was sampled from a young woman with alopecia areata. Some clones in this sample may be carry-over from other donors' samples. Sequenced here: whole blood, sampled in connection with sensitization to the hapten diphenylcyclopropenone (DPC). CDR3 in amino acids: CSVQPGVGEQYS. CDR3 bases: TGCAGCGTTCAACCGGGGGTAGGGGAGCAGTACTCC.